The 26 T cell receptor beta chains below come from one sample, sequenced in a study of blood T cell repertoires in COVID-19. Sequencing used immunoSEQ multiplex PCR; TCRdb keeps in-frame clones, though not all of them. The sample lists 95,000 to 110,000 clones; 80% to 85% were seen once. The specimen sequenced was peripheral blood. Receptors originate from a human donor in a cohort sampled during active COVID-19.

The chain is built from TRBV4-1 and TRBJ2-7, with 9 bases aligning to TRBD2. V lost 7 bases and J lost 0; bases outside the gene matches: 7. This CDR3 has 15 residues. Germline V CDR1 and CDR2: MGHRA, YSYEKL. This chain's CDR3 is CASTLTSGVSYEQYF. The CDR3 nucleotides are TGCGCCAGCACTCTGACTAGCGGCGTCTCCTACGAGCAGTACTTC.

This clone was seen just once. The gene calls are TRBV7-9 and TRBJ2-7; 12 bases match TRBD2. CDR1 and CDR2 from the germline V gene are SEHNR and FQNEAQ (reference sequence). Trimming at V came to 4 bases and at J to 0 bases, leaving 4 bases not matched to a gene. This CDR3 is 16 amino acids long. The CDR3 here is CASSWTSGESSYEQYF. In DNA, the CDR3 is TGTGCCAGCAGCTGGACTAGCGGGGAAAGCTCCTACGAGCAGTACTTC.

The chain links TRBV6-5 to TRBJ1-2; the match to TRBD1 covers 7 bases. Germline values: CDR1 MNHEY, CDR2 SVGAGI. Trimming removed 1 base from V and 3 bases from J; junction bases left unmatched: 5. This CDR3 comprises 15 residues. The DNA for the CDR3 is TGTGCCAGCAGTTACTTTCGGGACAGATACTATGGCTACACCTTC. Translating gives CASSYFRDRYYGYTF.

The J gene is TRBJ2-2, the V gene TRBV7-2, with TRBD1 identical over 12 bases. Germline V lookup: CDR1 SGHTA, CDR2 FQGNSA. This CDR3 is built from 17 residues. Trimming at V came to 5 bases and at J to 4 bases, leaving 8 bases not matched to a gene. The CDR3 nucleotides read TGTGCCAGCAGCGCCGGGACAGGGGGCGGTGCCACCGGGGAGCTGTTTTTT. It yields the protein CASSAGTGGGATGELFF.

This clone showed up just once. CDR3 in amino acids: CASSGTSGLGEQFF. The CDR3 DNA reads as TGTGCCAGTTCCGGGACTAGCGGGCTCGGGGAGCAGTTCTTC. V is TRBV7-8 and J is TRBJ2-1, with 12 bases matching TRBD2. V lost 9 bases and J lost 10; bases outside the gene matches: 10. This CDR3 contains 14 residues. Germline CDR1 reads SGHVS; CDR2 reads FQNEAQ.

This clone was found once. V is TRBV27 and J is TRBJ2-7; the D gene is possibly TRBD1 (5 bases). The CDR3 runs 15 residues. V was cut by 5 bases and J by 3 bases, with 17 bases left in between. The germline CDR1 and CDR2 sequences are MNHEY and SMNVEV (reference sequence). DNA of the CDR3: TGTGCCAGCAGTGGCCGCTCAGGGTCCGGCTACGAGCAGTACTTC. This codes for CASSGRSGSGYEQYF.

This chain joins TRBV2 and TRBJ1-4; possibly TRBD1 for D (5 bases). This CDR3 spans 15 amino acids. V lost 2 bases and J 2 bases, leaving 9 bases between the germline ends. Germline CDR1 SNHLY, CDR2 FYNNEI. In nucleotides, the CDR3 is TGTGCCAGCAGTGAACGGTGGGGCACTAATGAAAAACTGTTTTTT. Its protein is CASSERWGTNEKLFF.

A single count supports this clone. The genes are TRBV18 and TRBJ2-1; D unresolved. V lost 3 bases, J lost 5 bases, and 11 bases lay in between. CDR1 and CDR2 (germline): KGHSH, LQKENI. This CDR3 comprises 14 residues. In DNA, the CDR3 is TGTGCCAGCTCACCGAGGAGTTCCGACAATGAGCAGTTCTTC. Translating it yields CASSPRSSDNEQFF.

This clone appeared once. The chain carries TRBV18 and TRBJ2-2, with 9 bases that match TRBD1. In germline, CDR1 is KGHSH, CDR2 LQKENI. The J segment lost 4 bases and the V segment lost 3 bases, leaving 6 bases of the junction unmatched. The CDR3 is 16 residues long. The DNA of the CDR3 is TGTGCCAGCTCACCCCAGGGACAGGGTACCACCGGGGAGCTGTTTTTT. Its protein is CASSPQGQGTTGELFF. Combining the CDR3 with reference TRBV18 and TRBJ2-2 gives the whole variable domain NAGVMQNPRHLVRRRGQEARLRCSPMKGHSHVYWYRQLPEEGLKFMVYLQKENIIDESGMPKERFSAEFPKEGPSILRIQQVVRGDSAAYFCASSPQGQGTTGELFFGEGSRLTVL.

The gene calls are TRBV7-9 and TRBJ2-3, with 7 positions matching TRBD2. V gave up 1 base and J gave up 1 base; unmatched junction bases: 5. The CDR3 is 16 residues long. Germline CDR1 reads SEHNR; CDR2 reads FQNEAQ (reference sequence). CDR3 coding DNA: TGTGCCAGCAGCTTAGGATCTAGCGGACGCACAGATACGCAGTATTTT. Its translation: CASSLGSSGRTDTQYF.

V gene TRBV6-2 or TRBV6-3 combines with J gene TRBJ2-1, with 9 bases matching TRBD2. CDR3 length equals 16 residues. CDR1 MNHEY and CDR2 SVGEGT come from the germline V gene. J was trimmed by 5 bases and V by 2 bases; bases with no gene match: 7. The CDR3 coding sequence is TGTGCCAGCAGTTACCTAAGCGGGAGGTTCAACAATGAGCAGTTCTTC. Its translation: CASSYLSGRFNNEQFF.

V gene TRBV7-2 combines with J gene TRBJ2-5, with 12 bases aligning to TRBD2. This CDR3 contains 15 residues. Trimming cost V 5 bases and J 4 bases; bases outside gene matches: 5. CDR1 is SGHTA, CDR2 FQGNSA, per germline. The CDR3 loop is CASSASGGGRETQYF. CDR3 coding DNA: TGTGCCAGCAGCGCTAGCGGGGGGGGTCGAGAGACCCAGTACTTC. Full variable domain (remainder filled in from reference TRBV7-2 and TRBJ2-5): GAGVSQSPSNKVTEKGKDVELRCDPISGHTALYWYRQSLGQGLEFLIYFQGNSAPDKSGLPSDRFSAERTGGSVSTLTIQRTQQEDSAVYLCASSASGGGRETQYFGPGTRLLVL.

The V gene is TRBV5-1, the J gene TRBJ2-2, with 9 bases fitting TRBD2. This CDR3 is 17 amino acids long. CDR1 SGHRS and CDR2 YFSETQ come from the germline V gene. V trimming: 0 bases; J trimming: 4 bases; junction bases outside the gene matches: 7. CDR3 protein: CASSLEFSGRGTGELFF. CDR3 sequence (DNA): TGCGCCAGCAGCTTGGAATTTAGCGGGAGAGGCACCGGGGAGCTGTTTTTT. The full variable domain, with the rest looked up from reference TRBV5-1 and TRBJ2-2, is KAGVTQTPRYLIKTRGQQVTLSCSPISGHRSVSWYQQTPGQGLQFLFEYFSETQRNKGNFPGRFSGRQFSNSRSEMNVSTLELGDSALYLCASSLEFSGRGTGELFFGEGSRLTVL.

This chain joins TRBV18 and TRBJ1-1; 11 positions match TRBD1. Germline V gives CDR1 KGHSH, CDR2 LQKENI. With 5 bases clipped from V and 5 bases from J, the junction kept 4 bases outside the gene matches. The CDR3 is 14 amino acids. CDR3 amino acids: CASSFGTGGTEAFF. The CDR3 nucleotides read TGTGCCAGCTCATTCGGGACAGGGGGGACTGAAGCTTTCTTT.

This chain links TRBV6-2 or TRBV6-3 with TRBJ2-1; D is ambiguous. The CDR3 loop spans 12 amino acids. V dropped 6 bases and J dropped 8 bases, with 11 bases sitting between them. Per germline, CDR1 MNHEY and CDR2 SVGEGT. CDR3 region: CASSLSVYEQFF. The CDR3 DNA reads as TGTGCCAGCAGCCTCTCCGTGTATGAGCAGTTCTTC.

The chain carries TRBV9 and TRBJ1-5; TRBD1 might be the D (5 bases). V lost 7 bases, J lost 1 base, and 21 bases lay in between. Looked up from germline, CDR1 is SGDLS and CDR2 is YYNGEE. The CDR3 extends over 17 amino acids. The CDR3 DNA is TGTGCCAGCCCCCTAGGAGACAGTCTGATGAGCAATCAGCCCCAGCATTTT. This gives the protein CASPLGDSLMSNQPQHF.

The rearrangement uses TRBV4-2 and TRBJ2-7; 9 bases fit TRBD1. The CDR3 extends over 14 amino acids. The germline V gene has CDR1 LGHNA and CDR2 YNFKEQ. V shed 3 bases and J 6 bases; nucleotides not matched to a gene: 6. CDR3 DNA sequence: TGTGCCAGCAGCCAGCGGACAGGGGAAAGCGAGCAGTACTTC. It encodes CASSQRTGESEQYF.

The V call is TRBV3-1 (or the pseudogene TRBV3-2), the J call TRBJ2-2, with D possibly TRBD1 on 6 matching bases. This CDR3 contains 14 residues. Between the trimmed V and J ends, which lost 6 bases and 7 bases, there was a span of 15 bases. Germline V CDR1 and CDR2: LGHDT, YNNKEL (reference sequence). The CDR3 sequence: CASSPQGSGGELFF. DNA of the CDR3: TGTGCCAGCAGTCCCCAGGGGAGCGGCGGGGAGCTGTTTTTT.

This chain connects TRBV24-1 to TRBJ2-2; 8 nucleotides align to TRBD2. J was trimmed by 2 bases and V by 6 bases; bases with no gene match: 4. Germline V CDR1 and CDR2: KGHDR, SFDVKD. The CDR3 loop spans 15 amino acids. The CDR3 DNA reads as TGTGCCACCAGTAGCGGGAGACGCAACACCGGGGAGCTGTTTTTT. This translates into CATSSGRRNTGELFF.

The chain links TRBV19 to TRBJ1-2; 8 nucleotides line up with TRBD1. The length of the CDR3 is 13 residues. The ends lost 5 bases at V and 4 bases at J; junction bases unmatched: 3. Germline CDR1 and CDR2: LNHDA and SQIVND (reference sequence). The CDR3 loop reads CASSRDRLYGYTF. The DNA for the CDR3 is TGTGCCAGTAGTCGGGACAGGCTCTATGGCTACACCTTC.

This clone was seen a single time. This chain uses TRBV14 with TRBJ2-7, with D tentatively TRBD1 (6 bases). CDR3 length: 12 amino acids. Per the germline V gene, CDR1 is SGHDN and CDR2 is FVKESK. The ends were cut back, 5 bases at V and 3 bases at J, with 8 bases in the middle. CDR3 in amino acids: CASSTGFYEQYF. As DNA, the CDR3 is TGTGCCAGCAGCACAGGGTTCTACGAGCAGTACTTC.

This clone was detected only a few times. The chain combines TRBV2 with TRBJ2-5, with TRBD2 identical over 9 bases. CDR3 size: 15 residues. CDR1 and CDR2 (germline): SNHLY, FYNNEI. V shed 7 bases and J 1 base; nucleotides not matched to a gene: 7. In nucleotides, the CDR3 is TGTGCCAGCACCTACCTACTAGCGGGCCAAGAGACCCAGTACTTC. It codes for CASTYLLAGQETQYF.

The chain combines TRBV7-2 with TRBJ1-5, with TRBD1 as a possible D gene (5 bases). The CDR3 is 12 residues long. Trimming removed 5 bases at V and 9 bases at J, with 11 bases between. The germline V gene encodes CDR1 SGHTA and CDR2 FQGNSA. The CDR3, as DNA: TGTGCCAGCAGCCCCATCGGGGGGCCCCAGCATTTT. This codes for CASSPIGGPQHF.

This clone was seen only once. CDR3: CASRPSGENTEAFF. For the CDR3, the DNA is TGTGCCAGCAGACCCTCAGGGGAAAACACTGAAGCTTTCTTT. This rearrangement joins TRBV3-1 (or the pseudogene TRBV3-2) to TRBJ1-1; weak D call: TRBD1 (6 bases). Germline CDR1 and CDR2: LGHDT and YNNKEL (reference sequence). The CDR3 loop spans 14 amino acids. V lost 6 bases and J 2 bases, leaving 13 bases between the germline ends.

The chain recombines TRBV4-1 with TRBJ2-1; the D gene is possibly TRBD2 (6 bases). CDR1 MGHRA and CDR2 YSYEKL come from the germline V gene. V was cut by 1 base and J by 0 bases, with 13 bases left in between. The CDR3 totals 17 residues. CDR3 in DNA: TGCGCCAGCAGCCAAGGGCTTGGTAGCGGCTCCTACAATGAGCAGTTCTTC. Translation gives CASSQGLGSGSYNEQFF.

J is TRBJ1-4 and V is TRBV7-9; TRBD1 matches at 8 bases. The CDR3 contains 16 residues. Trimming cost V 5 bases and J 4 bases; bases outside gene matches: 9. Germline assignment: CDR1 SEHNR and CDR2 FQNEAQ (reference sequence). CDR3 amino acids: CASSRGTGVLNEKLFF. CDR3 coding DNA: TGTGCCAGCAGCCGGGGGACAGGAGTCCTTAATGAAAAACTGTTTTTT.